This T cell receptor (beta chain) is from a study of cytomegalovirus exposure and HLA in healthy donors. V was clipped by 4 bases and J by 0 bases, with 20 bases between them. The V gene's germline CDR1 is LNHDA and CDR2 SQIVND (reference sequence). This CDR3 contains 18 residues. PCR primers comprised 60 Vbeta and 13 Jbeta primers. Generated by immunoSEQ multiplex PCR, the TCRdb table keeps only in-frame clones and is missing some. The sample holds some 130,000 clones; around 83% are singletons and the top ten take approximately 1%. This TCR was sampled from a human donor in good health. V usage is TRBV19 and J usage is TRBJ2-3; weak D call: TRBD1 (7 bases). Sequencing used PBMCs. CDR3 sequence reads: CASSTKTLTGTSTDTQYF. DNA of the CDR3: TGTGCCAGTAGTACTAAAACCCTGACAGGGACTAGCACAGATACGCAGTATTTT. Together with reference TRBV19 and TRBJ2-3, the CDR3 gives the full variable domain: DGGITQSPKYLFRKEGQNVTLSCEQNLNHDAMYWYRQDPGQGLRLIYYSQIVNDFQKGDIAEGYSVSREKKESFPLTVTSAQKNPTAFYLCASSTKTLTGTSTDTQYFGPGTRLTVL.